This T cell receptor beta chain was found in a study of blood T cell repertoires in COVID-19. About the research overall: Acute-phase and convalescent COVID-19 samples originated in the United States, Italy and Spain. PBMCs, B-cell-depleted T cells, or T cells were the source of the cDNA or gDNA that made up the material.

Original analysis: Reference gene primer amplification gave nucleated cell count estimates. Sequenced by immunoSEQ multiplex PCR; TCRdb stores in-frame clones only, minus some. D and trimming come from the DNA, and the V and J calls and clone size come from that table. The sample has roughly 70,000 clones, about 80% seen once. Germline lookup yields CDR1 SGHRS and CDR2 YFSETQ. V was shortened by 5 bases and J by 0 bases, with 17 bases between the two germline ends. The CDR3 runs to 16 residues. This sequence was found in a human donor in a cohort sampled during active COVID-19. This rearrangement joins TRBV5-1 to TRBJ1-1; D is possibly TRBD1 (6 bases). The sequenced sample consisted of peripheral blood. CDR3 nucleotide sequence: TGCGCCAGCAGTGTAGCGGGGGCTGGCATGAACACTGAAGCTTTCTTT. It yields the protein CASSVAGAGMNTEAFF.